This entry lists 16 T cell receptor beta chains sequenced from one sample in a study of OX40 agonist ivuxolimab in advanced cancers. Generated by immunoSEQ multiplex PCR, the TCRdb table keeps only in-frame clones and is missing some. The sample lists over 85,000 clones; approximately 81% were seen once. The material was CD4+ or CD8+ T cells sorted from blood, obtained in a trial of the OX40 agonist ivuxolimab. The receptors derive from an adult with an advanced solid tumor such as melanoma, head and neck, liver or kidney cancer.

J is TRBJ1-1 and V is TRBV6-5; 9 positions match TRBD1. Germline trimming cut 2 bases from V and 0 bases from J; bases unmatched to any gene: 1. The germline V gene has CDR1 MNHEY and CDR2 SVGAGI. The CDR3 consists of 15 residues. The CDR3 loop is CASSYRDRVNTEAFF. The CDR3 nucleotides are TGTGCCAGCAGTTACCGGGACAGGGTGAACACTGAAGCTTTCTTT.

This chain uses TRBV18 with TRBJ1-4; 11 bases align to TRBD1. This CDR3 comprises 17 residues. The germline V gene has CDR1 KGHSH and CDR2 LQKENI. V shed 3 bases and J 0 bases; nucleotides not matched to a gene: 3. CDR3: CASSPGQGAATNEKLFF. CDR3 nucleotide sequence: TGTGCCAGCTCACCTGGACAGGGGGCGGCAACTAATGAAAAACTGTTTTTT.

The chain joins TRBV27 to TRBJ2-1; tentative D call: TRBD1 (5 bases). The CDR3 is 13 residues long. The germline CDR1 and CDR2 sequences are MNHEY and SMNVEV (reference sequence). V was cut by 5 bases and J by 10 bases, with 15 bases left in between. The DNA for the CDR3 is TGTGCCAGCAGTACCAAGGGGTCCAGCGAGCAGTTCTTC. Its protein product is CASSTKGSSEQFF.

The chain combines TRBV18 with TRBJ1-5; possibly TRBD1 for D (6 bases). Germline values: CDR1 KGHSH, CDR2 LQKENI. V was clipped by 1 base and J by 8 bases, with 9 bases between them. The CDR3 spans 13 residues. CDR3 sequence (DNA): TGTGCCAGCTCACCACGGAGGGGGGAGCCCCAGCATTTT. Encoded protein: CASSPRRGEPQHF.

A single count supports this clone. The rearrangement links TRBV4-1 to TRBJ2-3; D might be TRBD1 (6 bases). The germline V and J ends were trimmed by 4 bases and 4 bases, with 15 bases remaining between them. The germline V gene has CDR1 MGHRA and CDR2 YSYEKL. The CDR3 runs to 15 residues. The chain's CDR3 is CASSPSTGRPDTQYF. CDR3 nucleotides: TGCGCCAGCAGCCCGAGTACAGGGAGACCAGATACGCAGTATTTT.

This chain uses TRBV4-2 with TRBJ2-7, with 10 bases fitting TRBD1. The CDR3 covers 16 residues. Looked up from germline, CDR1 is LGHNA and CDR2 is YNFKEQ. Unmatched junction bases numbered 11, after V lost 3 bases and J lost 6 bases. CDR3 residues: CASSQSDRGPEGEQYF. CDR3 DNA: TGTGCCAGCAGCCAGTCAGACAGGGGGCCTGAGGGCGAGCAGTACTTC.

The V and J genes are TRBV10-2 and TRBJ1-4, with 7 bases matching TRBD1. The V gene's germline CDR1 is WSHSY and CDR2 SAAADI. This CDR3 region has 13 residues. V shed 7 bases, J shed 8 bases, and the junction held 7 bases outside the gene matches. CDR3 loop: CASTTGFEEKLFF. The CDR3 DNA reads as TGCGCCAGCACGACAGGGTTTGAGGAAAAACTGTTTTTT.

This clone came up once. The J gene is TRBJ2-1, the V gene TRBV27; 13 nucleotides align to TRBD2. The CDR3 is 15 amino acids. The V segment lost 3 bases and the J segment 5 bases; nucleotides outside the gene matches: 1. Germline V gene data show CDR1 as MNHEY and CDR2 as SMNVEV (reference sequence). Written as DNA, the CDR3 is TGTGCCAGCAGTTTCGGGACTAGCGGGGACAATGAGCAGTTCTTC. It translates to CASSFGTSGDNEQFF.

The V gene is TRBV18, the J gene TRBJ1-6; D ambiguous. CDR3 length: 14 amino acids. V lost 4 bases and J lost 6, with 10 bases in between. In germline, CDR1 is KGHSH, CDR2 LQKENI. The CDR3 spells CASSQGTSNSPLHF. CDR3 coding DNA: TGTGCCAGCTCACAGGGAACGTCTAATTCACCCCTCCACTTT. The full variable domain, in which reference TRBV18 and TRBJ1-6 provide the parts outside the CDR3, is NAGVMQNPRHLVRRRGQEARLRCSPMKGHSHVYWYRQLPEEGLKFMVYLQKENIIDESGMPKERFSAEFPKEGPSILRIQQVVRGDSAAYFCASSQGTSNSPLHFGNGTRLTVT.

The chain uses TRBV5-8 and TRBJ1-4, with D unresolved. This CDR3 region has 12 residues. The V end was cut by 1 base, the J end by 7 bases, with 5 bases between. The germline V gene has CDR1 SGHTS and CDR2 YDEGEE. The CDR3 reads CASSLNAEKLFF. CDR3 DNA: TGTGCCAGCAGCTTGAACGCTGAAAAACTGTTTTTT.

The rearrangement uses TRBV5-4 and TRBJ2-2, with D tentatively TRBD1 (5 bases). Trimming stripped 4 bases from V and 0 bases from J, with 7 bases between. CDR1 and CDR2 from the germline V gene are SGHNT and YYREEE (reference sequence). This CDR3 spans 14 amino acids. The CDR3 region is CASSGASNTGELFF. The CDR3 nucleotides are TGTGCCAGCAGCGGGGCTTCGAACACCGGGGAGCTGTTTTTT.

This rearrangement joins TRBV5-4 to TRBJ1-2, with D unresolved. The CDR3 has 13 residues. V shed 5 bases and J shed 7 bases, with 15 bases lying between them. From germline, CDR1 is SGHNT and CDR2 YYREEE (reference sequence). CDR3 sequence: CASSTTLSGGYTF. CDR3 coding DNA: TGTGCCAGCAGTACTACTTTGTCAGGTGGCTACACCTTC.

This chain joins TRBV6-6 and TRBJ1-4; D gene ambiguous. Germline values: CDR1 MNHNY, CDR2 SVGAGI (reference sequence). V lost 0 bases and J 3 bases, leaving 8 bases between the germline ends. This CDR3 has 15 residues. Here the CDR3 reads CASSYSGVANEKLFF. CDR3 in DNA: TGTGCCAGCAGTTACTCCGGGGTGGCTAATGAAAAACTGTTTTTT.

In its sample, this clone was seen once. The gene calls are TRBV4-3 and TRBJ1-2; D call uncertain. The CDR3 length is 14 residues. Per the germline V gene, CDR1 is LGHNA and CDR2 is YSLEER. Deletions cut 0 bases from V and 6 bases from J, with 11 bases between. The CDR3 protein is CASSQDYIFNGYTF. The CDR3, as DNA: TGCGCCAGCAGCCAAGATTACATATTCAATGGCTACACCTTC.

The chain joins TRBV28 to TRBJ1-2; weak D call: TRBD1 (6 bases). CDR3 length: 15 amino acids. V was shortened by 9 bases and J by 4 bases, with 21 bases between the two germline ends. CDR1 is MDHEN, CDR2 SYDVKM, per germline. DNA for the CDR3: TGTGCCAGTCTGTCGGGGGGCCAAAGTTTCTATGGCTACACCTTC. Translated: CASLSGGQSFYGYTF.

The J gene is TRBJ1-5, the V gene TRBV2; D unclear. The CDR3 is made up of 14 amino acids. V shed 5 bases and J shed 4 bases, with 12 bases lying between them. Germline V gene lookup returns CDR1 SNHLY and CDR2 FYNNEI. CDR3 nucleotides: TGTGCCAGCAGTCCGACGGATTTGAATCAGCCCCAGCATTTT. Its protein product is CASSPTDLNQPQHF.